The 11 T cell receptor beta chains below come from one sample, sequenced in a study of blood T cell repertoires in COVID-19. Sequencing was performed with immunoSEQ multiplex PCR; in TCRdb, only in-frame clones are kept and a portion is missing. The sample consists of some 230,000 clones, around 87% of them appearing once. The specimen was peripheral blood. These receptors were collected from a woman in her forties or fifties with COVID-19, enrolled during active disease.

This chain connects TRBV28 to TRBJ1-3, with 7 bases identical to TRBD1. The CDR3 has 15 residues. The germline gives CDR1 MDHEN, CDR2 SYDVKM. J gave up 0 bases and V 8 bases, and 7 bases lay outside the gene matches. CDR3 DNA: TGTGCCAGCGGCGACAGGGCTTTCTCTGGAAACACCATATATTTT. It codes for CASGDRAFSGNTIYF.

The chain couples TRBV9 to TRBJ2-7; 8 nucleotides line up with TRBD1. The CDR3 is 15 amino acids. Per the germline V gene, CDR1 is SGDLS and CDR2 is YYNGEE. V lost 3 bases, J lost 1 base, and 6 bases stayed unmatched. The CDR3 region has the DNA TGTGCCAGCAGCGCTAGGACAGGGCCTTCCTACGAGCAGTACTTC. This codes for CASSARTGPSYEQYF.

The V gene is TRBV18, the J gene TRBJ2-7; 7 positions agree with TRBD1. Trimming at V came to 6 bases and at J to 5 bases, leaving 13 bases not matched to a gene. Germline CDR1 KGHSH, CDR2 LQKENI. The CDR3 is made up of 15 amino acids. The CDR3 sequence is CASSPYRQGGHEQYF. CDR3 in DNA: TGTGCCAGCTCTCCCTATAGACAGGGCGGGCACGAGCAGTACTTC.

The chain joins TRBV5-1 to TRBJ1-1; 10 bases match TRBD1. The CDR3 covers 14 residues. The V segment lost 4 bases and the J segment 7 bases; nucleotides outside the gene matches: 7. Germline CDR1 and CDR2: SGHRS and YFSETQ. CDR3 region: CASSMGQGYGEAFF. The CDR3 DNA follows: TGCGCCAGCAGCATGGGACAGGGGTACGGTGAAGCTTTCTTT. The complete variable domain, with remaining parts taken from reference TRBV5-1 and TRBJ1-1, reads KAGVTQTPRYLIKTRGQQVTLSCSPISGHRSVSWYQQTPGQGLQFLFEYFSETQRNKGNFPGRFSGRQFSNSRSEMNVSTLELGDSALYLCASSMGQGYGEAFFGQGTRLTVV.

The rearrangement joins TRBV18 to TRBJ2-3, with TRBD2 as a possible D gene (7 bases). V lost 3 bases to trimming and J lost 2 bases, with 12 bases between them. Germline assignment: CDR1 KGHSH and CDR2 LQKENI. There are 15 residues in the CDR3. CDR3 sequence: CASSPRGGNTDTQYF. The CDR3, as DNA: TGTGCCAGCTCACCGAGGGGGGGGAACACAGATACGCAGTATTTT.

The chain has TRBV4-3 and TRBJ2-7, with D possibly matching TRBD2 (6 bases). Trimming cost V 4 bases and J 0 bases, with 13 bases left between them. The CDR3 extends over 15 amino acids. CDR1 and CDR2 from the germline V gene are LGHNA and YSLEER. The DNA of the CDR3 is TGCGCCAGCAGCCCCTTCCGGGGGAACTCCTACGAGCAGTACTTC. Amino acids: CASSPFRGNSYEQYF.

The chain carries TRBV19 and TRBJ1-5; 8 bases line up with TRBD1. V lost 6 bases to trimming and J lost 4 bases; unmatched junction nucleotides: 20. The germline V gene has CDR1 LNHDA and CDR2 SQIVND (reference sequence). This CDR3 spans 19 amino acids. CDR3 coding DNA: TGTGCCAGTAGACCTCACAGGGGGAGAACGAATACGACTAATCAGCCCCAGCATTTT. Encoded protein: CASRPHRGRTNTTNQPQHF.

The chain uses TRBV27 and TRBJ1-5, with D possibly matching TRBD1 (6 bases). The CDR3 has 14 amino acids. Germline assignment: CDR1 MNHEY and CDR2 SMNVEV (reference sequence). Trimming cost V 5 bases and J 3 bases, with 11 bases left between them. CDR3 region: CASSPTGDNQPQHF. CDR3 nucleotides: TGTGCCAGCAGTCCGACAGGAGACAATCAGCCCCAGCATTTT.

This clone has ten or more counts. The chain has TRBV30 and TRBJ1-6; TRBD1 might be the D (5 bases). The CDR3 consists of 14 residues. CDR1 is GTSNPN and CDR2 is SVGIG in the germline V gene (reference sequence). Deletions cut 4 bases from V and 5 bases from J, with 12 bases between. The CDR3 is CAWKGQSNNSPLHF. The CDR3, as DNA: TGTGCCTGGAAAGGACAAAGTAATAATTCACCCCTCCACTTT. Looking up the rest from reference TRBV30 and TRBJ1-6 gives the full variable domain: SQTIHQWPATLVQPVGSPLSLECTVEGTSNPNLYWYRQAAGRGLQLLFYSVGIGQISSEVPQNLSASRPQDRQFILSSKKLLLSDSGFYLCAWKGQSNNSPLHFGNGTRLTVT.

This clone has only one observation. The V and J genes are TRBV11-2 and TRBJ1-5; TRBD1 aligns across 11 bases. Trimming at V came to 8 bases and at J to 5 bases, leaving 5 bases not matched to a gene. CDR1 is SGHAT, CDR2 FQNNGV, per germline. The CDR3 is made up of 14 amino acids. Here the CDR3 DNA reads TGTGCCAGCTGGTCGGGACAGGGGGATCAGCCCCAGCATTTT. It is translated as CASWSGQGDQPQHF.

This chain links TRBV5-6 with TRBJ1-2, with D perhaps TRBD1 (5 bases). Trimming took off 3 bases at V and 2 bases at J, with 11 bases between the two ends. The CDR3 has 14 residues. CDR1 SGHDT and CDR2 YYEEEE come from the germline V gene. CDR3 region: CASSWGGQNYGYTF. As DNA, the CDR3 is TGTGCCAGCAGCTGGGGGGGTCAGAACTATGGCTACACCTTC. Variable domain in full (rest from reference TRBV5-6 and TRBJ1-2): DAGVTQSPTHLIKTRGQQVTLRCSPKSGHDTVSWYQQALGQGPQFIFQYYEEEERQRGNFPDRFSGHQFPNYSSELNVNALLLGDSALYLCASSWGGQNYGYTFGSGTRLTVV.